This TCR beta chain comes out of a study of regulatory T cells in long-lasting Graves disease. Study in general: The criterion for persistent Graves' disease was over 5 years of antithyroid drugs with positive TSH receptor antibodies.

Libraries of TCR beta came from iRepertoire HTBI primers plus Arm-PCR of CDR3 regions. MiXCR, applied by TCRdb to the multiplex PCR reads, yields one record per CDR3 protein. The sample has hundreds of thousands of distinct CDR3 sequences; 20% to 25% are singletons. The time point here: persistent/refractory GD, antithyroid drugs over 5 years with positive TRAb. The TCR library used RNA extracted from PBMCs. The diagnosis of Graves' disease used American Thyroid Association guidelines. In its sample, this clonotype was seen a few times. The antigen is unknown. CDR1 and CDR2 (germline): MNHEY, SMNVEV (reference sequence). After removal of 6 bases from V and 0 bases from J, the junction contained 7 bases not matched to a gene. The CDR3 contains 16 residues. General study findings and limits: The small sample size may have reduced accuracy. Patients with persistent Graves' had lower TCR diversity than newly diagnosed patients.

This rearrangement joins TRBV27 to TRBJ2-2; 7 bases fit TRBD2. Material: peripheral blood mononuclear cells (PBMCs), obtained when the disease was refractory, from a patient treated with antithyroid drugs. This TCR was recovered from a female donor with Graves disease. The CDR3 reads CASRISTSANTGELFF. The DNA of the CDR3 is TGTGCCAGCAGGATTAGTACTAGCGCGAACACCGGGGAGCTGTTTTTT.